These 29 T cell receptor beta chains share one sample of origin, sequenced in a study of vaccination and CD4 T cells after COVID-19. TCRdb re-called the PCR reads with MiXCR, one entry per CDR3 protein. Here the sample spans approximately 14,000 distinct CDR3 sequences, roughly 71% being singletons. The sequenced sample was CD4+ T cells from blood, obtained after SARS-CoV-2 vaccination. Receptor source: a human donor who had recovered from COVID-19.

This clonotype was observed a few times. V gene TRBV20-1 combines with J gene TRBJ2-7; the D gene is possibly TRBD1 (6 bases). The CDR3 contains 16 residues. V was trimmed by 2 bases and J by 2 bases, leaving 19 bases between them. Germline V gene data show CDR1 as DFQATT and CDR2 as SNEGSKA (reference sequence). DNA for the CDR3: TGCAGTGCTAGACCAATGGGGCAGGGGTCAACCTACGAGCAGTACTTC. Encoded protein: CSARPMGQGSTYEQYF.

The chain recombines TRBV7-9 with TRBJ1-3; the D is unclear. Germline CDR1 reads SEHNR; CDR2 reads FQNEAQ (reference sequence). With 1 base removed from V and 0 bases from J, the gap between germline ends came to 7 bases. The CDR3 consists of 15 residues. The CDR3 spells CASSLGAGSGNTIYF. CDR3 bases: TGTGCCAGCAGCTTAGGAGCAGGCTCTGGAAACACCATATATTTT.

This rearrangement joins TRBV5-4 to TRBJ1-6; weak D call: TRBD1 (6 bases). This CDR3 region has 15 residues. Germline V gene sequence: CDR1 SGHNT, CDR2 YYREEE (reference sequence). The V end was cut by 2 bases, the J end by 6 bases, with 12 bases between. This CDR3 reads CASSLQGRGNSPLHF. Here the CDR3 DNA reads TGTGCCAGCAGCTTACAGGGAAGGGGTAATTCACCCCTCCACTTT.

The chain has TRBV30 and TRBJ2-7; D possibly uses TRBD1 or TRBD2 (5 bases each). This CDR3 comprises 12 residues. With 2 bases removed from V and 2 bases from J, the gap between germline ends came to 7 bases. Germline CDR1 and CDR2: GTSNPN and SVGIG (reference sequence). The CDR3 sequence: CAWSSGPYEQYF. The CDR3 DNA sequence: TGTGCCTGGAGTTCGGGGCCCTACGAGCAGTACTTC.

The chain couples TRBV7-3 to TRBJ2-7; TRBD1 might be the D (6 bases). Trimming took 5 bases from V and 2 from J, leaving 13 bases between them. Germline CDR1 reads SGHTA; CDR2 reads FQGTGA. This CDR3 has 14 amino acids. In DNA, the CDR3 is TGTGCCAGCAGCCTCCTACAGGGCCCCTACGAGCAGTACTTC. Its protein product is CASSLLQGPYEQYF.

This chain connects TRBV19 to TRBJ1-2, with D uncertain. Germline CDR1 and CDR2: LNHDA and SQIVND (reference sequence). Trimming shortened V by 6 bases and J by 0 bases, and 11 bases separated the two germline ends. The CDR3 is made up of 14 amino acids. CDR3 region: CASRVGPANYGYTF. DNA for the CDR3: TGTGCCAGTAGGGTGGGCCCAGCTAACTATGGCTACACCTTC.

The chain is built from TRBV20-1 and TRBJ2-7; 8 nucleotides agree with TRBD2. This CDR3 spans 14 amino acids. V dropped 0 bases and J dropped 7; count of bases not matched to a gene: 8. Germline loops: CDR1 DFQATT, CDR2 SNEGSKA (reference sequence). CDR3 nucleotide sequence: TGCAGTGCTAGAGATACAGCGGGAGTGTATGAGCAGTACTTC. This gives the protein CSARDTAGVYEQYF.

The V gene is TRBV12-3 or TRBV12-4, the J gene TRBJ2-1; no clear D. This CDR3 spans 17 amino acids. Trimming stripped 1 base from V and 2 bases from J, with 15 bases between. The CDR3 sequence: CASSLGTHGSPYNEQFF. Written as DNA, the CDR3 is TGTGCCAGCAGTTTAGGGACCCATGGCAGTCCCTACAATGAGCAGTTCTTC.

The rearrangement joins TRBV28 to TRBJ2-5; D possibly corresponds to TRBD2 (6 bases). Germline V gene lookup returns CDR1 MDHEN and CDR2 SYDVKM. The CDR3 extends over 15 amino acids. Trimming left V 5 bases short and J 5 bases short, with 18 bases between. As DNA, the CDR3 is TGTGCCAGCAGTACTGTGTGGGGAGGCATTGAGACCCAGTACTTC. It codes for CASSTVWGGIETQYF.

The V call is TRBV20-1, the J call TRBJ2-5; maybe TRBD2 (6 bases). Per the germline V gene, CDR1 is DFQATT and CDR2 is SNEGSKA (reference sequence). There are 15 residues in the CDR3. V dropped 1 base and J dropped 1 base, with 13 bases sitting between them. The CDR3 DNA sequence: TGCAGTGCTAGAGTCCTAGCGCAGATCCAAGAGACCCAGTACTTC. Protein product: CSARVLAQIQETQYF.

The chain combines TRBV20-1 with TRBJ2-2; 7 nucleotides align to TRBD1. J was trimmed by 2 bases and V by 3 bases; bases with no gene match: 3. CDR1 DFQATT and CDR2 SNEGSKA come from the germline V gene (reference sequence). CDR3 length equals 14 residues. CDR3 bases: TGCAGTGCTAGGGGGACAGCTAACACCGGGGAGCTGTTTTTT. Residues: CSARGTANTGELFF.

The genes are TRBV5-8 and TRBJ2-3; 8 bases line up with TRBD2. Trimming took 0 bases from V and 5 from J; bases not matched to a gene: 5. Germline V lookup: CDR1 SGHTS, CDR2 YDEGEE. The CDR3 covers 15 residues. The CDR3 DNA reads TGTGCCAGCAGCTTGGAGCTAGCGGGTAAAGATACGCAGTATTTT. Amino acids: CASSLELAGKDTQYF.

The count of this clonotype is one. The J gene is TRBJ1-1, the V gene TRBV2, with D possibly matching TRBD1 (5 bases). Germline assignment: CDR1 SNHLY and CDR2 FYNNEI. Trimming took 7 bases from V and 7 from J, leaving 25 bases between them. CDR3 length equals 16 residues. CDR3 nucleotide sequence: TGTGCCAGCACCCAGTCGAAGGGGTGGTATAGGGGTGAAGCTTTCTTT. Residues: CASTQSKGWYRGEAFF.

The chain combines TRBV2 with TRBJ1-2; maybe TRBD1 (5 bases). V lost 6 bases to trimming and J lost 1 base, with 9 bases between them. Germline V gives CDR1 SNHLY, CDR2 FYNNEI. The CDR3 sequence is 13 residues long. The CDR3 DNA reads as TGTGCCAGCAGGGCCAGGGATAACTATGGCTACACCTTC. Translated: CASRARDNYGYTF.

The chain has TRBV7-9 and TRBJ2-5; TRBD2 matches at 10 bases. The V gene's germline CDR1 is SEHNR and CDR2 FQNEAQ (reference sequence). Trimming cost V 7 bases and J 5 bases; bases outside gene matches: 7. The CDR3 has 14 amino acids. CDR3: CASTKLAGEETQYF. The CDR3 DNA is TGTGCCAGCACCAAGCTAGCGGGAGAGGAGACCCAGTACTTC.

This chain uses TRBV15 with TRBJ2-7; 10 nucleotides align to TRBD2. The germline gives CDR1 LNHNV, CDR2 YYDKDF (reference sequence). This CDR3 has 14 residues. The V gene end was trimmed by 3 bases and the J gene end by 5 bases; junction bases not matched to a gene: 4. The CDR3 nucleotides read TGTGCCACCAGCAGGGGGACTAGCGTGAACGAGCAGTACTTC. Translating gives CATSRGTSVNEQYF. Together with reference TRBV15 and TRBJ2-7, the CDR3 gives the full variable domain: DAMVIQNPRYQVTQFGKPVTLSCSQTLNHNVMYWYQQKSSQAPKLLFHYYDKDFNNEADTPDNFQSRRPNTSFCFLDIRSPGLGDTAMYLCATSRGTSVNEQYFGPGTRLTVT.

The chain joins TRBV27 to TRBJ2-3; D may be TRBD1 (5 bases). This CDR3 is 16 amino acids long. Trimming took 5 bases from V and 1 from J, leaving 16 bases between them. The V gene's germline CDR1 is MNHEY and CDR2 SMNVEV (reference sequence). For the CDR3, the DNA is TGTGCCAGCAGTAAGACGGTCGGACACGGCACAGATACGCAGTATTTT. Translating it yields CASSKTVGHGTDTQYF.

This clonotype has only one observation. The chain is built from TRBV11-2 and TRBJ2-7, with D possibly matching TRBD2 (5 bases). This CDR3 region has 18 residues. Trimming pared 6 bases from V and 5 bases from J, leaving 29 bases between. CDR1 and CDR2 from the germline V gene are SGHAT and FQNNGV. CDR3 DNA: TGTGCCAGCAGTTCTCCCCTAGGTTCATCCGGCGGGTACGACGAGCAGTACTTC. It encodes CASSSPLGSSGGYDEQYF.

The chain employs TRBV7-2 and TRBJ2-6; D might be TRBD2 (5 bases). In germline, CDR1 is SGHTA, CDR2 FQGNSA. This CDR3 comprises 16 residues. V was trimmed by 5 bases and J by 2 bases, leaving 13 bases between them. CDR3 region: CASSKSTGTGANVLTF. CDR3 nucleotides: TGTGCCAGCAGCAAATCGACGGGAACTGGGGCCAACGTCCTGACTTTC.

This clonotype came up a few times. This rearrangement joins TRBV7-8 to TRBJ2-7, with TRBD2 identical over 9 bases. Germline V gene data show CDR1 as SGHVS and CDR2 as FQNEAQ. J gave up 4 bases and V 7 bases, and 8 bases lay outside the gene matches. The CDR3 length is 14 residues. The CDR3 bases are TGTGCCAGCACTAGACTAGCGGAAGAATACGAGCAGTACTTC. Translating gives CASTRLAEEYEQYF.

The chain has TRBV2 and TRBJ2-5, with D perhaps given as TRBD1 or TRBD2 (5 bases each). There are 14 residues in the CDR3. The germline V gene encodes CDR1 SNHLY and CDR2 FYNNEI. V lost 4 bases, J lost 3 bases, and 12 bases lay in between. CDR3 nucleotide sequence: TGTGCCAGCAGTGGGGGGACCGGCGAAGAGACCCAGTACTTC. It is translated as CASSGGTGEETQYF.

V and J are TRBV20-1 and TRBJ2-7, with TRBD1 identical over 7 bases. The germline V gene encodes CDR1 DFQATT and CDR2 SNEGSKA (reference sequence). The CDR3 runs to 13 residues. Trimming cost V 5 bases and J 0 bases; bases outside gene matches: 4. The CDR3 nucleotides read TGCAGTGCTTTGACAGGGCCCTCCTACGAGCAGTACTTC. This codes for CSALTGPSYEQYF.

The rearrangement links TRBV2 to TRBJ2-3; D unclear. The CDR3 loop spans 17 amino acids. Germline-derived CDR1 and CDR2 are SNHLY and FYNNEI. The ends were cut back, 4 bases at V and 0 bases at J, with 17 bases in the middle. The CDR3 DNA is TGTGCCAGCAGTGGGGTTTGGGTTGAGCCTAGCACAGATACGCAGTATTTT. Its translation: CASSGVWVEPSTDTQYF.

This clonotype appeared a single time. V is TRBV5-1 and J is TRBJ1-1; 9 bases align to TRBD1. The CDR3 contains 15 residues. Germline CDR1 reads SGHRS; CDR2 reads YFSETQ. J gave up 6 bases and V 0 bases, and 6 bases lay outside the gene matches. CDR3 sequence: CASSLAPTGGSEAFF. DNA of the CDR3: TGCGCCAGCAGCTTGGCACCCACAGGGGGCTCTGAAGCTTTCTTT. Full variable domain (rest looked up from reference TRBV5-1 and TRBJ1-1): KAGVTQTPRYLIKTRGQQVTLSCSPISGHRSVSWYQQTPGQGLQFLFEYFSETQRNKGNFPGRFSGRQFSNSRSEMNVSTLELGDSALYLCASSLAPTGGSEAFFGQGTRLTVV.

V is TRBV6-2 or TRBV6-3 and J is TRBJ2-2, with D hard to call. This CDR3 has 11 residues. Germline V gene sequence: CDR1 MNHEY, CDR2 SVGEGT. V was clipped by 7 bases and J by 6 bases, with 6 bases between them. The CDR3 is CASTIAGELFF. In nucleotides, the CDR3 is TGTGCCAGCACCATTGCCGGGGAGCTGTTTTTT.

The CDR3: CASCRTSGGSYNEQFF. The CDR3 nucleotides are TGTGCCAGCTGTAGGACTAGCGGGGGGAGCTACAATGAGCAGTTCTTC. The chain combines TRBV27 with TRBJ2-1; 14 positions agree with TRBD2. V shed 8 bases and J 3 bases; nucleotides not matched to a gene: 6. Germline CDR1 and CDR2: MNHEY and SMNVEV (reference sequence). CDR3 size: 16 residues.

The CDR3 loop reads CSVVARQGKVYGYTF. The CDR3 bases are TGCAGCGTTGTGGCAAGACAGGGGAAAGTTTATGGCTACACCTTC. The chain employs TRBV29-1 and TRBJ1-2; 8 bases fit TRBD1. This CDR3 comprises 15 residues. V shed 4 bases, J shed 5 bases, and the junction held 12 bases outside the gene matches. Germline CDR1 SQVTM, CDR2 ANQGSEA.

This CDR3 reads CASSQAGGNIQYF. The DNA of the CDR3 is TGTGCCAGCAGCCAAGCGGGTGGAAACATTCAGTACTTC. This chain links TRBV7-3 with TRBJ2-4; tentatively, D is TRBD2 (6 bases). CDR1 SGHTA and CDR2 FQGTGA come from the germline V gene. V dropped 5 bases and J dropped 6 bases, with 11 bases sitting between them. The CDR3 has 13 amino acids.

The chain is built from TRBV27 and TRBJ1-1; D unresolved. CDR1 is MNHEY, CDR2 SMNVEV, per germline (reference sequence). CDR3 length: 15 residues. The V end was cut by 3 bases, the J end by 5 bases, with 16 bases between. The CDR3 protein is CASSLVAPTGTEAFF. CDR3 in DNA: TGTGCCAGCAGTTTGGTTGCCCCCACGGGGACTGAAGCTTTCTTT.